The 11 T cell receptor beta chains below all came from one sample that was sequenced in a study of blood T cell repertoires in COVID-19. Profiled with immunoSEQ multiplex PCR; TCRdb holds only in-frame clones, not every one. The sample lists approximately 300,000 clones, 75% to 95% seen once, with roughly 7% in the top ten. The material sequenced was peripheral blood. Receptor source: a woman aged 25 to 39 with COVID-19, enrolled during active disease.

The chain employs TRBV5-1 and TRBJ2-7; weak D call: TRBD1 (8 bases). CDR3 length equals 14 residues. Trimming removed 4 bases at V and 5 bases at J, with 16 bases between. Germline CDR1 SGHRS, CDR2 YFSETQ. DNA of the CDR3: TGCGCCAGCAGCAAGTATACAGGGGGGGACGAGCAGTACTTC. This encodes CASSKYTGGDEQYF.

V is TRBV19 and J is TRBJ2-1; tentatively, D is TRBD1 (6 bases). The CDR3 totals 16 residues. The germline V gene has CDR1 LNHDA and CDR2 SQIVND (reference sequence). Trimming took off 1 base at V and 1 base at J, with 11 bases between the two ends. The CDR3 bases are TGTGCCAGTAGTATAGCGGGCAGGGGATCCTACAATGAGCAGTTCTTC. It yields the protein CASSIAGRGSYNEQFF.

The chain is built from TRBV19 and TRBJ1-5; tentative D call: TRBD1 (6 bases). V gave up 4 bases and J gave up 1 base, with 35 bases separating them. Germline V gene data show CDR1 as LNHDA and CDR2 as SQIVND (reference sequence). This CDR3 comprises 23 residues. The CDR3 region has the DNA TGTGCCAGTAGTAAATCCTTGACAGGTTCGCCTCAAACGAGGTCCCAAAGCAATCAGCCCCAGCATTTT. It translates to CASSKSLTGSPQTRSQSNQPQHF.

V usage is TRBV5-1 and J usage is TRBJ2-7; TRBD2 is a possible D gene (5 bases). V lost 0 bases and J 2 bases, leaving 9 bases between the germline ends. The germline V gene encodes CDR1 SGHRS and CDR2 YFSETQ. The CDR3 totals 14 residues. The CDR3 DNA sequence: TGCGCCAGCAGCTTGGCGGGAAACACCTACGAGCAGTACTTC. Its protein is CASSLAGNTYEQYF.

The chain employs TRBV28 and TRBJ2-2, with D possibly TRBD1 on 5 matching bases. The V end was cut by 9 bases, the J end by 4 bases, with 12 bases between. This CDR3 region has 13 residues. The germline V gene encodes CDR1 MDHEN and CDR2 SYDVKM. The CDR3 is CASWAGITGELFF. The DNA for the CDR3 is TGTGCCAGTTGGGCAGGGATCACCGGGGAGCTGTTTTTT.

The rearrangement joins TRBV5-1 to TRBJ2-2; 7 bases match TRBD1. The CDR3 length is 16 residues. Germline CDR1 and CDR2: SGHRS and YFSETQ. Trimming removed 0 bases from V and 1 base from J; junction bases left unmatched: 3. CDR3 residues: CASSLEQGMNTGELFF. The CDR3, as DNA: TGCGCCAGCAGCTTGGAACAGGGGATGAACACCGGGGAGCTGTTTTTT.

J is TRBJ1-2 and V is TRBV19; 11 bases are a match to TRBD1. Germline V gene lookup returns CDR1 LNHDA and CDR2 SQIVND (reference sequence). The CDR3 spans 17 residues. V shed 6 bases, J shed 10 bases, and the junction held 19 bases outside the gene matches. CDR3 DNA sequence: TGTGCCAGTAGCCCTGCGGACAGGGGGCATCCTTTCCGCTTCTACACCTTC. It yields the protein CASSPADRGHPFRFYTF.

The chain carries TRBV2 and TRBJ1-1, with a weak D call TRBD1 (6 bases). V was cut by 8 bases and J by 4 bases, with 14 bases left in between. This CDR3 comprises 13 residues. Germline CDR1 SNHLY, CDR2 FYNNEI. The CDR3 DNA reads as TGTGCCAGCGTTCACAGGGACGCCACTGAAGCTTTCTTT. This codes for CASVHRDATEAFF.

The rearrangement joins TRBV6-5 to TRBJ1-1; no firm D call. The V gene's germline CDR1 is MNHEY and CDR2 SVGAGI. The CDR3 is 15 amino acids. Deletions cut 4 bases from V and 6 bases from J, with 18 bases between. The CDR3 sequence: CASSLGPGVLPEAFF. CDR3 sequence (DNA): TGTGCCAGCAGTTTAGGTCCCGGGGTTCTGCCTGAAGCTTTCTTT.

The CDR3, as DNA: TGTGCCACCAGCAGAGATCTAGCAGCAGATACGCAGTATTTT. The encoded protein is CATSRDLAADTQYF. The rearrangement uses TRBV15 and TRBJ2-3, with D tentatively TRBD2 (5 bases). Germline V gives CDR1 LNHNV, CDR2 YYDKDF (reference sequence). The CDR3 has 14 residues. Deletions cut 0 bases from V and 4 bases from J, with 8 bases between.

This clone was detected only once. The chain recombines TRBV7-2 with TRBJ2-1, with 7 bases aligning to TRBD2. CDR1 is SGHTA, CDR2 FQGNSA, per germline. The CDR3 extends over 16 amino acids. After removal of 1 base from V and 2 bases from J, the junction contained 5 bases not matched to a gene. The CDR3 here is CASSLGRLAAYNEQFF. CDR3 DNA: TGTGCCAGCAGCTTAGGAAGGCTAGCGGCCTACAATGAGCAGTTCTTC.